The 10 T cell receptor beta chains below were found in one sample sequenced in a study of cytomegalovirus exposure and HLA in healthy donors. Primers for the PCR totalled 60 Vbeta and 13 Jbeta. The protocol was immunoSEQ multiplex PCR, while the TCRdb copy is restricted to in-frame clones and leaves out a portion. In all, the sample yields roughly 120,000 clones. The sample was PBMCs. Receptors were obtained from a man aged 35 to 55 in good health and CMV-seronegative.

The chain combines TRBV6-1 with TRBJ1-4; D is unclear. Per germline, CDR1 MNHNS and CDR2 SASEGT. CDR3 length equals 15 residues. V lost 3 bases and J 5 bases, leaving 13 bases between the germline ends. For the CDR3, the DNA is TGTGCCAGCAGTGATTGGTCGACTGGGAATGAAAAACTGTTTTTT. This codes for CASSDWSTGNEKLFF.

CDR3 region: CASSSPGGNEKLFF. In DNA form, the CDR3 reads TGTGCCAGCAGCTCCCCCGGGGGGAATGAAAAACTGTTTTTT. The chain links TRBV5-4 to TRBJ1-4, with a tentative D call TRBD1 (5 bases). The germline V gene encodes CDR1 SGHNT and CDR2 YYREEE (reference sequence). V shed 3 bases and J shed 5 bases, with 11 bases lying between them. The CDR3 runs 14 residues.

The rearrangement joins TRBV30 to TRBJ2-7; 8 bases align to TRBD2. Looked up from germline, CDR1 is GTSNPN and CDR2 is SVGIG (reference sequence). Unmatched junction bases numbered 6, after V lost 5 bases and J lost 6 bases. The CDR3 has 12 amino acids. In nucleotides, the CDR3 is TGTGCCTGGGGGACTAGTAGGGGCGAGCAGTACTTC. This translates into CAWGTSRGEQYF.

The gene calls are TRBV5-1 and TRBJ1-2; 7 nucleotides line up with TRBD1. With V trimmed by 1 base and J by 8 bases, 14 bases remained unmatched. The CDR3 runs 16 residues. Looked up from germline, CDR1 is SGHRS and CDR2 is YFSETQ. CDR3 region: CASSLTSYGTVQGYTF. The CDR3 bases are TGCGCCAGCAGCTTGACCTCCTACGGGACAGTTCAAGGCTACACCTTC.

The CDR3 DNA sequence: TGTGCCATCAGGCACCCAGCGGGAGGGCCTTTTAATGAGCAGTTCTTC. Protein product: CAIRHPAGGPFNEQFF. The chain combines TRBV10-3 with TRBJ2-1, with 10 bases aligning to TRBD2. With 6 bases clipped from V and 7 bases from J, the junction kept 12 bases outside the gene matches. Looked up from germline, CDR1 is ENHRY and CDR2 is SYGVKD. This CDR3 is 16 amino acids long.

The chain joins TRBV12-5 to TRBJ2-2; D call uncertain. V lost 6 bases and J 4 bases, leaving 6 bases between the germline ends. The CDR3 covers 12 residues. CDR1 and CDR2 (germline): LGHNT, FRNRAP. CDR3 bases: TGTGCTAGTGGGCTAGGCACCGGGGAGCTGTTTTTT. Encoded protein: CASGLGTGELFF.

The chain combines TRBV6-1 with TRBJ2-1; TRBD2 aligns across 8 bases. The CDR3 covers 15 residues. Germline V lookup: CDR1 MNHNS, CDR2 SASEGT. The V segment lost 2 bases and the J segment 0 bases; nucleotides outside the gene matches: 0. The CDR3 spells CASSELAGSYNEQFF. The CDR3 DNA is TGTGCCAGCAGTGAACTAGCGGGCTCCTACAATGAGCAGTTCTTC.

The chain combines TRBV7-2 with TRBJ2-4; weak D call: TRBD2 (5 bases). Between the trimmed V and J ends, which lost 5 bases and 6 bases, there was a span of 20 bases. CDR1 and CDR2 (germline): SGHTA, FQGNSA. This CDR3 region has 16 residues. CDR3 amino acids: CASSPGEGPGGNIQYF. As DNA, the CDR3 is TGTGCCAGCAGCCCAGGAGAGGGCCCGGGCGGAAACATTCAGTACTTC.

The chain carries TRBV7-2 and TRBJ1-2; 8 nucleotides line up with TRBD1. The V gene end was trimmed by 3 bases and the J gene end by 4 bases; junction bases not matched to a gene: 7. The CDR3 has 15 amino acids. Germline V gene sequence: CDR1 SGHTA, CDR2 FQGNSA. The CDR3 sequence: CASSFGTGGAYGYTF. The CDR3 region has the DNA TGTGCCAGCAGCTTTGGAACAGGGGGAGCCTATGGCTACACCTTC.

The rearrangement joins TRBV7-2 to TRBJ1-2, with TRBD1 matching over 7 bases. The V gene's germline CDR1 is SGHTA and CDR2 FQGNSA. V lost 3 bases and J lost 2; bases outside the gene matches: 0. CDR3 length: 13 amino acids. CDR3 in DNA: TGTGCCAGCAGCTTGGGACAGAACTATGGCTACACCTTC. Encoded protein: CASSLGQNYGYTF.